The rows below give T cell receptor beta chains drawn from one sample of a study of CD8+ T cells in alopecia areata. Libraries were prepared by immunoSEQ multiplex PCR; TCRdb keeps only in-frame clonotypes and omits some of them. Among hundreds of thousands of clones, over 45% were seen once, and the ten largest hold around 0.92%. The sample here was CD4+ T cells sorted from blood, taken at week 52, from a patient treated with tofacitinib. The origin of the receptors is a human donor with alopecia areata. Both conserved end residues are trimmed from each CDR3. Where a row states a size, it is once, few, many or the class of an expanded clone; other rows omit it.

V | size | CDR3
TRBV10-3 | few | AISDRSGGPYNEQF
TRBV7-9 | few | ASSPGTNGLRGETQY
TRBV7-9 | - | ASSVTGEVKETQY
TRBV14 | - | ASSHPTGGFYEQY
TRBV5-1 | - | ASSGGDMNTGELF
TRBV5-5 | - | ASSSRGFPDLYGYT
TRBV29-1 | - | SVVVGGADGEQF
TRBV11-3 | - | ASSLAGTSGNNEQF
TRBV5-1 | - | ASSPGPGGQETQY
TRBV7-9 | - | ASSLAVAGHEQY
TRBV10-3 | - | AISDLLVDTQY
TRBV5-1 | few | ARGEAGELF
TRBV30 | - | AWGDSVYGYT
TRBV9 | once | ASSAGTEFTLH